The sequence of this TCR beta chain was determined in a study of blood T cell repertoires in COVID-19. The CDR3 extends over 17 amino acids. CDR1 and CDR2 from the germline V gene are ENHRY and SYGVKD. With V trimmed by 4 bases and J by 5 bases, 13 bases remained unmatched. The data were produced by immunoSEQ multiplex PCR, yet TCRdb's version contains in-frame clones alone and is incomplete. The data hold fewer than 250,000 clones, with around nine tenths observed a single time. Sequencing was performed on peripheral blood. The rearrangement uses TRBV10-3 and TRBJ1-5; 8 bases fit TRBD1. This TCR was sampled from a woman between 40 and 50 years old who had recovered from COVID-19. CDR3 in DNA: TGTGCCATCAGTGCCAACGACCAGGGGGCGCGGGATCAGCCCCAGCATTTT. Translated, it gives CAISANDQGARDQPQHF.